These 18 T cell receptor beta chains were sequenced from one sample in a study of PD-1 and CTLA-4 blockade in melanoma. The repertoire was sequenced with immunoSEQ multiplex PCR; TCRdb's copy has only in-frame clones and lacks some. The sample holds 25,000 to 35,000 clones, 70% to 90% seen once. The sequencing used CD8+ T cells from peripheral blood, collected before anti-PD-1 treatment. These receptors all stem from a human donor with melanoma.

V usage is TRBV19 and J usage is TRBJ2-1, with D perhaps given as TRBD1 or TRBD2 (6 bases each). The CDR3 sequence is 16 residues long. Germline V gene data show CDR1 as LNHDA and CDR2 as SQIVND (reference sequence). V dropped 4 bases and J dropped 5 bases, with 18 bases sitting between them. The CDR3 sequence is CASSRGDTHSNNEQFF. The CDR3 DNA sequence: TGTGCCAGTAGTAGGGGGGACACACATTCTAACAATGAGCAGTTCTTC.

The rearrangement uses TRBV9 and TRBJ2-1; weak D call: TRBD2 (6 bases). The V gene lost 2 bases and the J gene lost 4 bases, with 13 bases spanning the gap. The CDR3 is 15 residues long. From germline, CDR1 is SGDLS and CDR2 YYNGEE. CDR3 in DNA: TGTGCCAGCAGCGTTGGACGGGAGATTTACAATGAGCAGTTCTTC. Translating it yields CASSVGREIYNEQFF.

The chain recombines TRBV9 with TRBJ2-7, with TRBD2 as a possible D gene (5 bases). Germline V gives CDR1 SGDLS, CDR2 YYNGEE. Between the trimmed V and J ends, which lost 7 bases and 7 bases, there was a span of 18 bases. The CDR3 extends over 13 amino acids. The CDR3 spells CASSTDGGWEQYF. In DNA, the CDR3 is TGTGCCAGCTCCACGGACGGCGGGTGGGAGCAGTACTTC.

The chain is built from TRBV5-1 and TRBJ2-5, with D possibly TRBD2 on 5 matching bases. The length of the CDR3 is 14 residues. V dropped 3 bases and J dropped 5 bases, with 14 bases sitting between them. Germline V lookup: CDR1 SGHRS, CDR2 YFSETQ. In nucleotides, the CDR3 is TGCGCCAGCAGCTCCAGGACTCTGGAGGAGACCCAGTACTTC. Translated: CASSSRTLEETQYF.

The rearrangement joins TRBV5-1 to TRBJ1-1, with 8 bases fitting TRBD1. V dropped 0 bases and J dropped 3; count of bases not matched to a gene: 4. This CDR3 comprises 15 residues. Germline V gene lookup returns CDR1 SGHRS and CDR2 YFSETQ. This CDR3 reads CASSLDQGADTEAFF. The CDR3 bases are TGCGCCAGCAGCTTGGACCAGGGGGCCGACACTGAAGCTTTCTTT.

This chain uses TRBV6-5 with TRBJ1-1, with D hard to call. The ends were cut back, 2 bases at V and 8 bases at J, with 15 bases in the middle. The CDR3 is 14 residues long. The V gene's germline CDR1 is MNHEY and CDR2 SVGAGI. CDR3 sequence (DNA): TGTGCCAGCAGTTACAGGACTCCCCTGGGGGAAGCTTTCTTT. As protein: CASSYRTPLGEAFF.

This clone was counted a few times. The rearrangement joins TRBV14 to TRBJ2-1; D tentatively reads TRBD1 or TRBD2 (5 bases each). The CDR3 has 15 amino acids. Germline CDR1 reads SGHDN; CDR2 reads FVKESK. V was shortened by 5 bases and J by 5 bases, with 16 bases between the two germline ends. CDR3 DNA: TGTGCCAGCAGCTTCTGGGACGGAGGAGACAATGAGCAGTTCTTC. This codes for CASSFWDGGDNEQFF.

V and J are TRBV2 and TRBJ1-5; D is perhaps TRBD1 (6 bases). Germline-derived CDR1 and CDR2 are SNHLY and FYNNEI. The CDR3 spans 14 residues. With 7 bases removed from V and 2 bases from J, the gap between germline ends came to 12 bases. The CDR3 sequence is CASKRGNGNQPQHF. CDR3 nucleotide sequence: TGTGCCAGCAAAAGGGGGAACGGCAATCAGCCCCAGCATTTT.

V is TRBV7-9 and J is TRBJ2-7; weak D call: TRBD2 (5 bases). The CDR3 loop spans 12 amino acids. Germline CDR1 SEHNR, CDR2 FQNEAQ (reference sequence). The germline V and J ends were trimmed by 6 bases and 2 bases, with 8 bases remaining between them. The CDR3 DNA follows: TGTGCCAGCAGTCAACTAGCCTACGAGCAGTACTTC. Its protein product is CASSQLAYEQYF. The full variable domain, its missing parts supplied by reference TRBV7-9 and TRBJ2-7, is DTGVSQNPRHKITKRGQNVTFRCDPISEHNRLYWYRQTLGQGPEFLTYFQNEAQLEKSRLLSDRFSAERPKGSFSTLEIQRTEQGDSAMYLCASSQLAYEQYFGPGTRLTVT.

The genes are TRBV19 and TRBJ1-5; TRBD1 is a possible D gene (6 bases). Germline values: CDR1 LNHDA, CDR2 SQIVND (reference sequence). V was trimmed by 3 bases and J by 5 bases, leaving 17 bases between them. The CDR3 length is 16 residues. CDR3 protein: CASSIFPAGVHQPQHF. The CDR3 nucleotides are TGTGCCAGTAGTATTTTCCCGGCAGGGGTTCATCAGCCCCAGCATTTT.

The rearrangement links TRBV14 to TRBJ2-7, with no clear D. CDR3 size: 12 residues. V shed 3 bases and J shed 3 bases, with 6 bases lying between them. Germline CDR1 is SGHDN and CDR2 is FVKESK. The CDR3 here is CASSQNSYEQYF. CDR3 DNA: TGTGCCAGCAGCCAGAACAGCTACGAGCAGTACTTC.

This rearrangement joins TRBV10-3 to TRBJ2-3; perhaps TRBD1 as D (5 bases). Germline CDR1 and CDR2: ENHRY and SYGVKD. There are 14 residues in the CDR3. Trimming removed 6 bases from V and 0 bases from J, with 10 bases in between. The CDR3 protein is CAIRQGSSTDTQYF. CDR3 DNA sequence: TGTGCCATCAGGCAGGGTTCTAGCACAGATACGCAGTATTTT.

This clone appeared once. This chain connects TRBV9 to TRBJ2-5, with 7 bases lining up with TRBD1. Germline V gives CDR1 SGDLS, CDR2 YYNGEE. The CDR3 totals 15 residues. J gave up 2 bases and V 3 bases, and 7 bases lay outside the gene matches. The CDR3 region is CASSERDRVQETQYF. The CDR3 DNA is TGTGCCAGCAGCGAGCGAGACAGGGTACAAGAGACCCAGTACTTC.

Turning to this clone: At one end the junction does not follow the germline gene, possibly because of a read error. This chain connects TRBV7-7 to TRBJ2-1, with TRBD2 identical over 7 bases. The CDR3 has 15 amino acids. Germline CDR1 is SSHAT and CDR2 is FNYEAQ (reference sequence). The CDR3 region is CASSPWTRADNEQFF. Here the CDR3 DNA reads TGTGCTAGCAGCCCTTGGACTAGAGCTGACAATGAGCAGTTCTTC.

The chain carries TRBV19 and TRBJ2-2; D ambiguous. V was trimmed by 2 bases and J by 6 bases, leaving 7 bases between them. The CDR3 is 13 amino acids. Germline V gene lookup returns CDR1 LNHDA and CDR2 SQIVND (reference sequence). As DNA, the CDR3 is TGTGCCAGTAGTATACCCGAGGCCGGGGAGCTGTTTTTT. As protein: CASSIPEAGELFF.

There are a few counts of this clone. The gene calls are TRBV7-8 and TRBJ2-7; no firm D call. From germline, CDR1 is SGHVS and CDR2 FQNEAQ. This CDR3 region has 13 residues. Trimming shortened V by 6 bases and J by 2 bases, and 11 bases separated the two germline ends. In DNA, the CDR3 is TGTGCCAGCAGTCCAGCCGGCACCTACGAGCAGTACTTC. It codes for CASSPAGTYEQYF.

The V and J genes are TRBV6-6 and TRBJ2-6; D uncertain. V was trimmed by 5 bases and J by 0 bases, leaving 14 bases between them. Germline V lookup: CDR1 MNHNY, CDR2 SVGAGI (reference sequence). The CDR3 runs to 17 residues. CDR3 sequence reads: CASSPTDAFSGANVLTF. The CDR3 nucleotides read TGTGCCAGCAGTCCCACGGACGCTTTCTCTGGGGCCAACGTCCTGACTTTC.

This chain links TRBV5-8 with TRBJ1-5; D is perhaps TRBD1 (6 bases). This CDR3 contains 16 residues. In germline, CDR1 is SGHTS, CDR2 YDEGEE. Trimming took 5 bases from V and 0 from J, leaving 15 bases between them. The CDR3 bases are TGTGCCAGCAGTTCGGAGGACAGTTATAGCAATCAGCCCCAGCATTTT. Its protein is CASSSEDSYSNQPQHF.